The 18 T cell receptor beta chains in this list originate from one sample, sequenced in a study of shared clonotypes between healthy human individuals. Some clones are missing from TCRdb's copy, which holds only in-frame ones; the method was immunoSEQ multiplex PCR. The top ten hold nearly 1.5% of the sample, which has about 1 million clones, roughly 75% seen once. Sequences were obtained from memory CD4+ T cells sorted from blood. Stated subset: CD45RA-negative fraction. All receptors come from a man aged 18 to 30 in good health.

As for this clone: With a much larger clone just one base away, this may be a read error. At the DNA level, this CDR3 is encoded by other sequences in the same sample as well. This rearrangement joins TRBV5-4 to TRBJ1-2, with D perhaps matching TRBD1 (5 bases). Germline CDR1 reads SGHNT; CDR2 reads YYREEE (reference sequence). Deletions cut 4 bases from V and 2 bases from J, with 9 bases between. The CDR3 has 13 amino acids. The DNA of the CDR3 is TGTGCCAGCAGCCCGGACACGAACTATGGCTACACCTTC. It yields the protein CASSPDTNYGYTF.

This chain joins TRBV10-2 and TRBJ2-7, with 9 bases lining up with TRBD1. There are 14 residues in the CDR3. Germline V gene data show CDR1 as WSHSY and CDR2 as SAAADI. V lost 6 bases to trimming and J lost 6 bases; unmatched junction nucleotides: 9. CDR3: CASSSYRGLSEQYF. The CDR3 DNA reads TGCGCCAGCAGCTCTTACAGGGGGCTTTCCGAGCAGTACTTC.

The chain links TRBV7-9 to TRBJ2-7; D may be TRBD1 (6 bases). This CDR3 is 14 amino acids long. With 5 bases removed from V and 4 bases from J, the gap between germline ends came to 15 bases. Germline V gene lookup returns CDR1 SEHNR and CDR2 FQNEAQ (reference sequence). CDR3 bases: TGTGCCAGCAGCCAAACCGGGGACACTTACGAGCAGTACTTC. This encodes CASSQTGDTYEQYF.

J is TRBJ2-7 and V is TRBV10-3; either TRBD1 or TRBD2 may supply D (6 bases each). CDR1 is ENHRY, CDR2 SYGVKD, per germline. This CDR3 comprises 15 residues. The V end was cut by 4 bases, the J end by 0 bases, with 13 bases between. CDR3 loop: CAISAGAASSYEQYF. The CDR3 nucleotides are TGTGCCATCAGTGCGGGGGCGGCCTCCTCCTACGAGCAGTACTTC.

This clone was counted only a few times. The chain combines TRBV9 with TRBJ2-3, with 9 bases matching TRBD2. This CDR3 is built from 15 residues. The germline V gene has CDR1 SGDLS and CDR2 YYNGEE. Germline trimming cut 4 bases from V and 5 bases from J; bases unmatched to any gene: 8. CDR3 DNA sequence: TGTGCCAGCAGCTGGGCGGGGGGGCTTGGAGATACGCAGTATTTT. It encodes CASSWAGGLGDTQYF.

This clone was picked up a small number of times. The CDR3 protein is CASSLASGTGYEQYF. The CDR3 bases are TGTGCCAGCAGCTTAGCGTCCGGGACAGGGTACGAGCAGTACTTC. The chain employs TRBV7-3 and TRBJ2-7; 9 bases map to TRBD1. The V gene end was trimmed by 2 bases and the J gene end by 4 bases; junction bases not matched to a gene: 6. Germline CDR1 SGHTA, CDR2 FQGTGA. The CDR3 is made up of 15 amino acids. The complete variable domain, with remaining parts taken from reference TRBV7-3 and TRBJ2-7, reads GAGVSQTPSNKVTEKGKYVELRCDPISGHTALYWYRQSLGQGPEFLIYFQGTGAADDSGLPNDRFFAVRPEGSVSTLKIQRTERGDSAVYLCASSLASGTGYEQYFGPGTRLTVT.

DNA of the CDR3: TGCGCCAGCAGCCCCAGGGAAGGGTCACCCCTCCACTTT. Encoded protein: CASSPREGSPLHF. The V gene is TRBV5-1, the J gene TRBJ1-6; a possible D gene is TRBD1 (5 bases). Germline loops: CDR1 SGHRS, CDR2 YFSETQ. The CDR3 is 13 residues long. V lost 4 bases to trimming and J lost 10 bases, with 12 bases between them.

The chain links TRBV2 to TRBJ1-5; TRBD1 might be the D (5 bases). Germline V gene lookup returns CDR1 SNHLY and CDR2 FYNNEI. V lost 6 bases, J lost 7 bases, and 19 bases lay in between. The CDR3 has 15 amino acids. CDR3 DNA sequence: TGTGCCAGCAGAATTGAGGGGATGAACAGCCAGCCCCAGCATTTT. It translates to CASRIEGMNSQPQHF.

About this clone itself: Just one base apart from a much larger clone, this may be a read error. This CDR3 is also generated by other DNA sequences in the sample. V is TRBV5-4 and J is TRBJ2-5, with no clear D. This CDR3 is 11 amino acids long. Trimming took off 3 bases at V and 0 bases at J, with 0 bases between the two ends. The germline CDR1 and CDR2 sequences are SGHNT and YYREEE (reference sequence). CDR3 region: CASSYQETQYF. The CDR3 nucleotides are TGTGCCAGCAGCTACCAAGAGACCCAGTACTTC.

This chain connects TRBV5-1 to TRBJ2-1; D is perhaps TRBD1 (6 bases). The V gene lost 2 bases and the J gene lost 1 base, with 13 bases spanning the gap. CDR1 is SGHRS, CDR2 YFSETQ, per germline. The CDR3 loop spans 16 amino acids. For the CDR3, the DNA is TGCGCCAGCAGCTTACAGGGCGGAAGGTCCTACAATGAGCAGTTCTTC. This translates into CASSLQGGRSYNEQFF.

The chain carries TRBV5-1 and TRBJ2-7; TRBD1 agrees at 8 bases. The CDR3 is 15 residues long. From germline, CDR1 is SGHRS and CDR2 YFSETQ. Trimming at V came to 5 bases and at J to 1 base, leaving 8 bases not matched to a gene. The DNA for the CDR3 is TGCGCCAGCAGTCCGCAGGGGGCGGAGTCCTACGAGCAGTACTTC. This codes for CASSPQGAESYEQYF.

The rearrangement uses TRBV7-3 and TRBJ1-2, with 7 positions matching TRBD1. Germline assignment: CDR1 SGHTA and CDR2 FQGTGA. The CDR3 is made up of 15 amino acids. J was trimmed by 3 bases and V by 4 bases; bases with no gene match: 8. The CDR3 protein is CASSSWDRGDYGYTF. CDR3 coding DNA: TGTGCCAGCAGCTCCTGGGACAGAGGAGACTATGGCTACACCTTC.

The rearrangement uses TRBV2 and TRBJ1-6; D remains ambiguous. The CDR3 contains 14 residues. V was cut by 5 bases and J by 3 bases, with 8 bases left in between. CDR1 and CDR2 (germline): SNHLY, FYNNEI. The CDR3 sequence is CASSRLGYNSPLHF. In nucleotides, the CDR3 is TGTGCCAGCAGTAGACTAGGCTATAATTCACCCCTCCACTTT.

The chain carries TRBV6-5 and TRBJ1-5; D gene unclear. The CDR3 sequence is 15 residues long. In germline, CDR1 is MNHEY, CDR2 SVGAGI. The V end lost 4 bases, the J end lost 0 bases, and 10 bases lay between the germline ends. DNA for the CDR3: TGTGCCAGCAGTTTGGGTCTTTATAGCAATCAGCCCCAGCATTTT. Its protein is CASSLGLYSNQPQHF.

The CDR3 DNA reads TGTGCCAGCAGCTTTCGGACGGGCGGCTCCTACAATGAGCAGTTCTTC. Residues: CASSFRTGGSYNEQFF. V gene TRBV5-4 combines with J gene TRBJ2-1; D gene uncertain. Between the trimmed V and J ends, which lost 2 bases and 0 bases, there was a span of 12 bases. Germline CDR1 reads SGHNT; CDR2 reads YYREEE (reference sequence). The CDR3 is 16 residues long.

This chain links TRBV5-8 with TRBJ1-5; 7 bases map to TRBD1. Germline V gives CDR1 SGHTS, CDR2 YDEGEE. This CDR3 has 16 amino acids. The J segment lost 4 bases and the V segment lost 4 bases, leaving 11 bases of the junction unmatched. The CDR3 nucleotides read TGTGCCAGCAGCGCCGCCAGGGGGACTCTAAATCAGCCCCAGCATTTT. Its translation: CASSAARGTLNQPQHF.

Only a few counts were recorded for this clone. The genes are TRBV6-5 and TRBJ2-7, with D unresolved. CDR1 MNHEY and CDR2 SVGAGI come from the germline V gene. This CDR3 spans 13 amino acids. Trimming removed 5 bases at V and 6 bases at J, with 14 bases between. Here the CDR3 reads CASSRFNRGEQYF. The CDR3 DNA sequence: TGTGCCAGCAGTAGGTTTAACCGAGGCGAGCAGTACTTC.

This clone turned up a few times. The genes are TRBV28 and TRBJ1-2, with unresolved D. The length of the CDR3 is 11 residues. Germline CDR1 is MDHEN and CDR2 is SYDVKM. Deletions cut 8 bases from V and 4 bases from J, with 8 bases between. This CDR3 reads CASEDVYGYTF. The CDR3 DNA follows: TGTGCCAGCGAGGACGTCTATGGCTACACCTTC.